This is a list of T cell receptor beta chains from one sample in a study of CD8 T cells in ankylosing spondylitis. TCRdb re-analysed the 5' RACE reads in MiXCR, keeping a single row per CDR3 protein. The table lists tens of thousands of distinct CDR3 sequences, around 25% of them singletons. Specimen: blood, either unsorted or a sorted T cell fraction (not recorded which). All receptors come from a male donor with ankylosing spondylitis or in good health (not recorded which). Both conserved end residues are part of each CDR3. A D gene is named only where the DNA matches it firmly. Clone size is stated in some rows and not others, as once, few, many or a class when expanded.

j_call	clone_size	d_call	v_call	cdr3_nt	cdr3_aa
TRBJ2-1	once	.	TRBV5-1	TGCGCCAGCAGCAAGACAGGTACGACCGTTCATGAGCAGTTCTTC	CASSKTGTTVHEQFF
TRBJ2-7	few	.	TRBV20-1	TGCAGTGCTAGAGCCCCGACCACCTCTTCAGAGCAGTACTTC	CSARAPTTSSEQYF
TRBJ1-2	.	TRBD1	TRBV7-2	TGTGCCAGCAGCTTAGTTGGTCTGGGGACAGCCCGTTTTGGCTACACCTTC	CASSLVGLGTARFGYTF
TRBJ2-2	.	TRBD1	TRBV28	TGTGCCAGCTGGAGACAGGGGGACACCGGGGAGCTGTTTTTT	CASWRQGDTGELFF
TRBJ2-6	.	.	TRBV5-1	TGCGCCAGCAGCTTGGGGGTAGCTGGGGCCAACGTCCTGACTTTC	CASSLGVAGANVLTF
TRBJ2-1	.	.	TRBV9	TGTGCCAGCAGCGTAGCCTGGAACTCCTACAATGAGCAGTTCTTC	CASSVAWNSYNEQFF
TRBJ2-1	.	.	TRBV5-1	TGCGCCAGCAGCTACCGGGACCCTCGCGATGAGCAGTTCTTC	CASSYRDPRDEQFF
TRBJ2-3	.	.	TRBV3-1	TGTGCCAGCAGCCGGAACGCGGATGGTGAGGATACGCAGTATTTT	CASSRNADGEDTQYF
TRBJ1-1	few	.	TRBV20-1	TGCAGTGCTAGAGATTTGGAACAGGCGGACACTGAAGCTTTCTTT	CSARDLEQADTEAFF
TRBJ1-4	.	TRBD1	TRBV28	TGTGCCAGCAGCTTGCCCCAGGGGGGGGGTGAAAAACTGTTTTTT	CASSLPQGGGEKLFF
TRBJ2-1	.	TRBD2	TRBV5-1	TGCGCCAGCAGCTTGGCCGGGACTAGCGGGAGATTAATGAACAATGAGCAGTTCTTC	CASSLAGTSGRLMNNEQFF
TRBJ2-1	.	.	TRBV7-9	TGTGCCAGCAGCGCTAGGGTAAATGAGCAGTTCTTC	CASSARVNEQFF
TRBJ2-5	few	.	TRBV29-1	TGCAGCGTTGAAATTGTGGGAGCGGGGACACAAGAGACCCAGTACTTC	CSVEIVGAGTQETQYF
TRBJ1-1	.	.	TRBV7-8	TGTGCCAGCAGCCCTAGGGGGGGGACTGCGAACACTGAAGCTTTCTTT	CASSPRGGTANTEAFF
TRBJ2-2	few	TRBD2	TRBV7-3	TGTGCCAGCAGCCGACTAGCGAGCACCGGGGAGCTGTTTTTT	CASSRLASTGELFF
TRBJ2-5	.	.	TRBV6-1	TGTGCCAGCCGGTGGATGAACGGGAGAGGAGAGACCCAGTACTTC	CASRWMNGRGETQYF
TRBJ2-3	.	TRBD2	TRBV5-1	TGCGCCAGCAGCTTGGTTGCGGGAGGGCCCCCAGATACGCAGTATTTT	CASSLVAGGPPDTQYF
TRBJ2-1	.	.	TRBV7-2	TGTGCCAGCAGCTTATCGTTGCCCTCCTACAATGAGCAGTTCTTC	CASSLSLPSYNEQFF
TRBJ1-5	few	TRBD1	TRBV5-5	TGTGCCAGCAGCTTGGGGTCAGGGGGCGAGTACAATCAGCCCCAGCATTTT	CASSLGSGGEYNQPQHF
TRBJ2-3	.	TRBD2	TRBV27	TGTGCCAGCAGTTTATTAGCGGGGGGGAACACAGATACGCAGTATTTT	CASSLLAGGNTDTQYF
TRBJ2-6	many	.	TRBV5-1	TGCGCCAGCTCTCGGAGTGAGGCCAACGTCCTGACTTTC	CASSRSEANVLTF
TRBJ1-1	few	.	TRBV7-9	TGTGCCAGCAGCTTATGGGACCAAGGACGAAGTGAAGCTTTCTTT	CASSLWDQGRSEAFF
TRBJ1-4	many	.	TRBV29-1	TGCAGCGTTGGGGACGGAACAACTAATGAAAAACTGTTTTTT	CSVGDGTTNEKLFF
TRBJ2-7	.	.	TRBV5-1	TGCGCCAGCAGCTTGGTAGTGGGAGGGGGCTACGAGCAGTACTTC	CASSLVVGGGYEQYF
TRBJ1-1	.	.	TRBV5-1	TGCGCCAGCAGCTTGGGAAGCTCCGGGAACACTGAAGCTTTCTTT	CASSLGSSGNTEAFF
TRBJ2-7	few	TRBD2	TRBV20-1	TGCAGCTGTTTAGGGCTAGCGGGAGTTTACGAGCAGTACTTC	CSCLGLAGVYEQYF
TRBJ1-2	.	.	TRBV19	TGTGCCAGTAGTATAGCGGGGTCAGCCTACGGATCCAACTATGGCTACACCTTC	CASSIAGSAYGSNYGYTF
TRBJ2-2	.	TRBD2	TRBV7-3	TGTGCCAGCAGCTTAGGAGCGGGAGTTAACACCGGGGAGCTGTTTTTT	CASSLGAGVNTGELFF
TRBJ1-1	.	.	TRBV29-1	TGCAGCGTTGAACAGGGTGGCACTGAAGCTTTCTTT	CSVEQGGTEAFF
TRBJ2-1	.	.	TRBV2	TGTGCCAGCAGTGCAGGGAGAAACAATGAGCAGTTCTTC	CASSAGRNNEQFF
TRBJ1-1	few	TRBD1	TRBV5-1	TGCGCCAGCAGCTTGGGACAGGGGGGACAGGCGGCTTTCTTT	CASSLGQGGQAAFF
TRBJ2-7	.	TRBD1	TRBV20-1	TGCAGTGCGATGGACAGGACGGAGTACGAGCAGTACTTC	CSAMDRTEYEQYF
TRBJ1-1	.	.	TRBV24-1	TGTGCCACCAGAGAGGATTGGTCCACTGAAGCTTTCTTT	CATREDWSTEAFF
TRBJ2-7	.	TRBD1	TRBV6-1	TGTGCCAGCAGACCGGGACAGGGGGAACTAAAGGGCTCCGAGCAGTACTTC	CASRPGQGELKGSEQYF
TRBJ2-1	few	.	TRBV6-5	TGTGCCAGCAGTTACCGATTAGCGGACTACAATGAGCAGTTCTTC	CASSYRLADYNEQFF
TRBJ1-3	few	.	TRBV12-3/TRBV12-4	TGTGCCAGCAGTCGGGGCCTACAGGGAAACACCATATATTTT	CASSRGLQGNTIYF
TRBJ1-5	few	.	TRBV18	TGTGCCAGCTCACCGGGGCCACCGCCCCAGCATTTT	CASSPGPPPQHF
TRBJ1-2	.	.	TRBV2	TGTGCCAGCAGCACCGACGGCAACTATGGCTACACCTTC	CASSTDGNYGYTF
TRBJ1-5	.	.	TRBV5-1	TGCGCCAGCAGCTTGGCTGGCCGGCCCAATCAGCCCCAGCATTTT	CASSLAGRPNQPQHF
TRBJ2-2	few	.	TRBV24-1	TGTGCCACCAGTGATTGGGGTCGTCAGGGCAACACCGGGGAGCTGTTTTTT	CATSDWGRQGNTGELFF
TRBJ2-2	.	TRBD1	TRBV29-1	TGCAGCGTTGCCGGGACAGGGAACACCGGGGAGCTGTTTTTT	CSVAGTGNTGELFF
TRBJ1-5	many	TRBD1	TRBV20-1	TGCAGTGCTAGAGCCAGGGGGCTTCAGCCCCAGCATTTT	CSARARGLQPQHF
TRBJ2-1	few	TRBD2	TRBV7-9	TGTGCCAGCAGGACCCTAGCGGGGGGAAATGAGCAGTTCTTC	CASRTLAGGNEQFF
TRBJ2-3	.	.	TRBV24-1	TGTGCCACCAGTGAGACAAGGATAGATACGCAGTATTTT	CATSETRIDTQYF
TRBJ2-7	few	TRBD1	TRBV7-9	TGTGCCAGCAGCTGGATGACAGGGATGTGGTACGAGCAGTACTTC	CASSWMTGMWYEQYF
TRBJ1-6	many	.	TRBV20-1	TGCAGTGCCGGAACGGGGAATCATAATTCACCCCTCCACTTT	CSAGTGNHNSPLHF
TRBJ1-4	.	TRBD1	TRBV20-1	TGCAGTGCTAGCGACCCCTCCGGGACAGGGAATGAAAAACTGTTTTTT	CSASDPSGTGNEKLFF
TRBJ2-1	.	.	TRBV7-6	TGTGCCAGCAGTCGAACCACAGGGCTCCCCACCTCCTACAATGAGCAGTTCTTC	CASSRTTGLPTSYNEQFF
TRBJ2-5	few	.	TRBV5-1	TGCGCCAGCAGCCCATCGGCGCTGATCCAAGAGACCCAGTACTTC	CASSPSALIQETQYF
TRBJ1-1	.	.	TRBV3-1	TGTGCCAGCAGCCCCAGGGAAAGGGGCACTGAAGCTTTCTTT	CASSPRERGTEAFF